This paragraph reports one T cell receptor (beta chain). One Seattle source followed patients from active infection through their disease course. The data belong to a study of blood T cell repertoires in COVID-19. Study summary: There were acute and convalescent COVID-19 samples, and they came from the United States, Italy and Spain.

Authors' analysis steps: Amplification with reference gene primers provided the estimates of nucleated cell counts. TCRdb's copy holds only in-frame clones and misses some; the assay was immunoSEQ multiplex PCR. V, J and clone size derive from that table, while D and trimming were established from the DNA sequence. Altogether some 160,000 clones are present, roughly 89% being singletons, with the ten largest covering 10%. Per germline, CDR1 LGHDT and CDR2 YNNKEL (reference sequence). The CDR3 runs to 12 residues. Trimming took off 8 bases at V and 0 bases at J, with 5 bases between the two ends. The TCR originated in a woman aged 70 to 79 with COVID-19, enrolled during active disease. Sample: peripheral blood. The chain links TRBV3-1 (or the pseudogene TRBV3-2) to TRBJ1-3; D call uncertain. CDR3 residues: CASSYSGNTIYF. DNA for the CDR3: TGTGCCAGCTCGTACTCTGGAAACACCATATATTTT.